This TCR beta chain stems from a study of T cell responses to AZD1222 COVID-19 vaccine. The data were produced by immunoSEQ multiplex PCR, yet TCRdb's version contains in-frame clones alone and is incomplete. Of about 160,000 clones in the sample, approximately 90% were seen once. V was clipped by 10 bases and J by 11 bases, with 14 bases between them. CDR3 length equals 10 residues. Germline V gene sequence: CDR1 MNHEY, CDR2 SVGAGI. In regard to this clone: Its antigen is currently unknown.

Study results and limitations: With dominance at 160-218 and 743-854, vaccine-associated CD4 TCRs spanned spike. At baseline, just 6 or 7 AZD1222 recipients tested seropositive. There were mostly white British donors and more females than males, and clonal diversity was possibly underestimated.

The sample was peripheral blood, taken on day 0 of AZD1222 vaccination. This TCR came from an adult in good health. This chain joins TRBV6-5 and TRBJ1-1; D not certain. The CDR3, as DNA: TGTGCCACTAAGTCTCTTAGGGCTTTCTTT. Translated: CATKSLRAFF.